This is a list of T cell receptor beta chains from one sample in a study of blood T cell repertoires in COVID-19. Only in-frame clones appear in the TCRdb table, and some are missing; sequencing was by immunoSEQ multiplex PCR. The sample consists of 64,000 or so clones, approximately 91% of them appearing once. Sample: peripheral blood. The receptors derive from a human donor in a cohort sampled during active COVID-19. CDR3s leave out the opening cysteine and the closing phenylalanine or tryptophan.

V gene	J gene	CDR3 protein
TRBV29-1	TRBJ2-5	SVEVTVLPTGKETQY
TRBV12-3/TRBV12-4	TRBJ2-4	ASSLGTGNIQY
TRBV29-1	TRBJ2-7	SVKILSSYEQY
TRBV28	TRBJ2-7	ASSTLSRGNARPYEQY
TRBV29-1	TRBJ2-1	SVDMGAGSYNEQF
TRBV15	TRBJ1-2	ATSRDRQPPPHGYT
TRBV28	TRBJ1-1	ASRSLGTGGSTEAF
TRBV5-4	TRBJ2-6	ASSLAGLAGGSGANVLT
TRBV7-2	TRBJ2-1	ASSQRQGIIDEQF
TRBV5-1	TRBJ2-7	ASSSSGLAHEQY